This is a list of T cell receptor beta chains from one sample in a study of liver allograft versus peripheral blood T cells. TCRdb itself ran the reads through MiXCR, one entry per CDR3 protein. The table lists about 12,000 distinct CDR3 sequences, approximately 30% of them singletons. These receptors were taken from a human patient who had a liver transplant. Some T cells may possibly be graft donor cells. CDR3s leave out the opening cysteine and the closing phenylalanine or tryptophan. The order of the fields is V gene, J gene, CDR3 protein.

TRBV25-1	TRBJ2-5	ASRGTEQETQY
TRBV7-9	TRBJ1-6	ASSLTQQYSPLH
TRBV7-9	TRBJ1-5	ASSTGQGAGQPQH
TRBV20-1	TRBJ2-5	SAYKETQY
TRBV6-5	TRBJ2-1	ASSYSSLAAYNEQF
TRBV28	TRBJ2-7	ASSLQAMVYEQY
TRBV10-3	TRBJ1-1	AISHRASNTEAF
TRBV10-1	TRBJ2-3	ASRQDSTDTQY
TRBV5-6	TRBJ2-3	ASSLGGADTQY
TRBV5-4	TRBJ2-3	ASSLGIGGATDTQY
TRBV12-3/TRBV12-4	TRBJ2-1	ASSPRGTEYNEQF
TRBV12-3/TRBV12-4	TRBJ1-6	ASSFPGGSRSSYNSPLH
TRBV5-4	TRBJ2-7	ASSSQTGNYEQY
TRBV19	TRBJ2-7	ASSIVQGSYEQY
TRBV19	TRBJ2-2	ASNGAGETGELF
TRBV6-5	TRBJ2-7	ASSPVRRGGGEQY
TRBV5-5	TRBJ2-1	ASSGSGRAGSHEQF
TRBV30	TRBJ1-1	AWTGDMANTEAF
TRBV5-1	TRBJ2-4	ASSFRRGSDIQY
TRBV19	TRBJ2-1	ASSIGVNANEQF
TRBV28	TRBJ1-3	ATVGLISGNTIY
TRBV19	TRBJ1-3	ASSIPMDRVTGNTIY
TRBV19	TRBJ2-2	ASSIGTQLNTGELF
TRBV28	TRBJ1-1	ASIPGADENTEAF
TRBV27	TRBJ1-4	ASSLHRGGEKLF
TRBV6-5	TRBJ2-1	ASSRNRDEQF
TRBV28	TRBJ2-7	ASSLRPYEQY
TRBV24-1	TRBJ2-4	ATPPGGRMAKNIQY
TRBV19	TRBJ1-5	ASSILGQVDQPQH
TRBV28	TRBJ1-5	ASSTAGGAHQPQH
TRBV9	TRBJ1-3	ASSDPGQLVLSSGNTIY
TRBV16	TRBJ1-2	ASSQGSNYGYT
TRBV11-1	TRBJ1-2	ASSSGTGGDYGYT
TRBV15	TRBJ2-7	ATSGGQGSTYEQY
TRBV30	TRBJ2-3	AWSVGLAGTDTQY
TRBV6-5	TRBJ2-7	ASRPGTGILAEQY
TRBV7-9	TRBJ2-1	ASSLGGVGEQF
TRBV28	TRBJ1-5	ASRGRGQPQH
TRBV7-9	TRBJ1-2	ASSPKRAYGYT
TRBV19	TRBJ2-7	ASSPGRRTYEQY
TRBV19	TRBJ2-1	ASRVPGHGSSEQF
TRBV18	TRBJ1-1	ASSPPRDYNTEAF
TRBV5-6	TRBJ2-5	ASTLAGDGETQY
TRBV27	TRBJ1-5	ASRPRHDSNQPQH
TRBV12-3/TRBV12-4	TRBJ2-7	ASSPGQGFEQY
TRBV12-5	TRBJ1-1	ASGFRENTEAF
TRBV29-1	TRBJ1-1	SVGVQDLPGTEAF
TRBV18	TRBJ2-2	ASSLTSGDDGELF
TRBV12-3/TRBV12-4	TRBJ1-3	ASSKTETGNTIY
TRBV6-5	TRBJ2-3	ASSPGTSGMDTQY
TRBV6-6	TRBJ1-1	ASIATAHTEAF
TRBV5-6	TRBJ1-3	ASSTGQIDTIY
TRBV6-5	TRBJ1-2	ASSQGYGYT
TRBV7-9	TRBJ1-4	ASSLSTVEKLF
TRBV7-2	TRBJ2-3	ASSPALAGGTDTQY
TRBV6-5	TRBJ1-1	ASSYSGPFDTEAF
TRBV27	TRBJ1-5	ASTPGSSNSNQPQH
TRBV29-1	TRBJ2-7	SVAVRADEQY
TRBV6-1	TRBJ2-2	ASSPSGESGELF
TRBV24-1	TRBJ2-2	ATSAPTRGANTGELF